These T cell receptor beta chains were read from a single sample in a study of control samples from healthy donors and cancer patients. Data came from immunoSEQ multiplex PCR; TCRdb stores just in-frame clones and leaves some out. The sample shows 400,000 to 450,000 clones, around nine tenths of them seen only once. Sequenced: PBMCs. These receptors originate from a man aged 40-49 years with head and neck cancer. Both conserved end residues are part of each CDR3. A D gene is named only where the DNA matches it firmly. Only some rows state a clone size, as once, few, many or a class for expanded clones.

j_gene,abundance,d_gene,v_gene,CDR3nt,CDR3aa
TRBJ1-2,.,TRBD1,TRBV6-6,TGTGCCAGCAGTCCCACAGGGGGCGGCTACACCTTC,CASSPTGGGYTF
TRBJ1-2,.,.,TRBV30,TGTGCCTGGAGTGTACGACAGGCGAATGACTATGGCTACACCTTC,CAWSVRQANDYGYTF
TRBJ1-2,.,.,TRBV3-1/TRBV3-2,TGTGCCAGCAGCCAAGCTCTGGGGCAACAAGGCTACACCTTC,CASSQALGQQGYTF
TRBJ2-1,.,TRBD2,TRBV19,TGTGCCAGTAGTACTCAGACTAGCGGGAGAGGATCCTACAATGAGCAGTTCTTC,CASSTQTSGRGSYNEQFF
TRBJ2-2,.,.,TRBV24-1,TGTGCCACCAGTCTTTCTAACACCGGGGAGCTGTTTTTT,CATSLSNTGELFF
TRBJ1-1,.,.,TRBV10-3,TGTGCCATCAGACAAGACAGACTGGGGAGCACTGAAGCTTTCTTT,CAIRQDRLGSTEAFF
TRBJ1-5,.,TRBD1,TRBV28,TGTGCCAGCACCAGGGACAGGGCGGGTCAGCCCCAGCATTTT,CASTRDRAGQPQHF
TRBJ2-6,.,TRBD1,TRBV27,TGTGCCAGCAGTCCTCAGGGGGCCGGGGCCAACGTCCTGACTTTC,CASSPQGAGANVLTF
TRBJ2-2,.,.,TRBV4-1,TGCGCCAGCAGCCAAGATGAGCCCCGGGCCGGCGGGGAGCTGTTTTTT,CASSQDEPRAGGELFF
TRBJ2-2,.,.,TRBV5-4,TGTGCCAGCAGCTTGGGGTGGGTTCCGGCGAGGACCGGGGAGCTGTTTTTT,CASSLGWVPARTGELFF
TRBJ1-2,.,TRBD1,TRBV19,TGTGCCAGTAACCCCGGACAGGGAGGTTATGGCTACACCTTC,CASNPGQGGYGYTF
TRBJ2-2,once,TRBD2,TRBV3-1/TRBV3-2,TGTGCCAGCAGCCCTCCGGGACTAGCCTACACCGGGGAGCTGTTTTTT,CASSPPGLAYTGELFF
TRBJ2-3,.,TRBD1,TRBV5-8,TGTGCCAGCAGCCTGGGGGACAGGGGGAGCACAGATACGCAGTATTTT,CASSLGDRGSTDTQYF
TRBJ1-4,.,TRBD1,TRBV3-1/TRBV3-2,TGTGCCAGCAGCCAGGTCTTGGGACAGGCTAATGAAAAACTGTTTTTT,CASSQVLGQANEKLFF
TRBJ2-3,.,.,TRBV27,TGTGCCAGCAGTTTAGAAGGGTCAACAGATACGCAGTATTTT,CASSLEGSTDTQYF
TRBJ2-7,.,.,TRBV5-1,TGCGCCAGCAAGGGATCCTACGAGCAGTACTTC,CASKGSYEQYF
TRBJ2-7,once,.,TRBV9,TGTGCCAGCAGCGTAGAGGGGACATTCTCCTACGAGCAGTACTTC,CASSVEGTFSYEQYF
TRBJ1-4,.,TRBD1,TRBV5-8,TGTGCCAGCAGCTTGTCGGTTCGACAGGGGGGATTTCGGACTAATGAAAAACTGTTTTTT,CASSLSVRQGGFRTNEKLFF
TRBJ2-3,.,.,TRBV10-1,TGCGCCAGCAGCAACTTTGCGAGTAGCACAGATACGCAGTATTTT,CASSNFASSTDTQYF
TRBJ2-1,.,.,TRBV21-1,TGTGCCAGCAGCAAACCCCCGGGGGCCTACAATGAGCAGTTCTTC,CASSKPPGAYNEQFF
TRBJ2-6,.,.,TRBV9,TGTGCCAGCAGTGCGGCAGGCTCTGGGGCCAACGTCCTGACTTTC,CASSAAGSGANVLTF
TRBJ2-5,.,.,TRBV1,TGCACCAGCAGCCACCCCGGTTGGGAGAAGACCCAGTACTTC,CTSSHPGWEKTQYF
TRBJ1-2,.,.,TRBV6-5,TGTGCCAGCAGAATGGACACGAACTATGGCTACACCTTC,CASRMDTNYGYTF
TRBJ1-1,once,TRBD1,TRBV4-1,TGCGCCAGCAGCCAAGTAAAGGGGGCGGACACTGAAGCTTTCTTT,CASSQVKGADTEAFF
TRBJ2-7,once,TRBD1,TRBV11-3,TGTGCCAGCAGCTTCGGGACAGGGGACTACGAGCAGTACTTC,CASSFGTGDYEQYF
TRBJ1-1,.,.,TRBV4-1,TGCGCCAGCAGCCAAGAATACAGGGACACTGAAGCTTTCTTT,CASSQEYRDTEAFF
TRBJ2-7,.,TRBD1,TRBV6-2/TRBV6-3,TGTGCCAGCAGTTCCCCACGGGACAGCTACGAGCAGTACTTC,CASSSPRDSYEQYF
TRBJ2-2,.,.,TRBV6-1,TGTGCCAGCAGTGAAGATAGGCCTGGGATCTCGAACACCGGGGAGCTGTTTTTT,CASSEDRPGISNTGELFF
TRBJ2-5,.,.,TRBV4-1,TGCGCCAGCAGCCAGACACTCAGGGGACTGAGGACGGTTCAAGAGACCCAGTACTTC,CASSQTLRGLRTVQETQYF
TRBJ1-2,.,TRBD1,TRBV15,TGTGCCACCAGCAGCGGACAGGGGCCGCTTCTCGGCTACACCTTC,CATSSGQGPLLGYTF
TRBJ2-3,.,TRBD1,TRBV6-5,TGTGCCAGCAGCAGGGGGCTAAGCACAGATACGCAGTATTTT,CASSRGLSTDTQYF
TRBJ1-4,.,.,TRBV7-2,TGTGCCAGCAGCTTAGTGACAGGCCCCGAAAAACTGTTTTTT,CASSLVTGPEKLFF
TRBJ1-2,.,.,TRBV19,TGTGCCACCAATGCATACGAGACTGGGGGTGGCTACACCTTC,CATNAYETGGGYTF
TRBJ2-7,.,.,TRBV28,TGTGCCAGCAAGGACCATACTTCCTACAACGAGCAGTACTTC,CASKDHTSYNEQYF
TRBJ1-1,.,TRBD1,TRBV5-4,TGTGCCAGCAGCGCGGACAGGATCGCCACTGAAGCTTTCTTT,CASSADRIATEAFF
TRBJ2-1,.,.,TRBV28,TGTGCCAGCAGTTCGTACAATGAGCAGTTCTTC,CASSSYNEQFF
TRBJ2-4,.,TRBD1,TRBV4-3,TGCGCCAGCAGCCAAGATCGTAGGGGACAGGGGCCAAACATTCAGTACTTC,CASSQDRRGQGPNIQYF
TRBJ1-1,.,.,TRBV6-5,TGTGCCAGCCGGGGCGCTTTTAAGAACACTGAAGCTTTCTTT,CASRGAFKNTEAFF
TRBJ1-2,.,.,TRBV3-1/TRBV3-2,TGTGCCAGCAGCCAGGGGAATGGCTACACCTTC,CASSQGNGYTF
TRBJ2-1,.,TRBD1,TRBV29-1,TGCAGCGTTGAAGCTCAGGGGGCTTACAATGAGCAGTTCTTC,CSVEAQGAYNEQFF
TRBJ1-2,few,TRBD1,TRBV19,TGTGCCAGTAGCCCCCTGCCGGGACAGAAGATCTATGGCTACACCTTC,CASSPLPGQKIYGYTF
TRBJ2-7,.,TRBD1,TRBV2,TGTGCCAGCAGTGAACTACAGGGGACGTCCTACGAGCAGTACTTC,CASSELQGTSYEQYF
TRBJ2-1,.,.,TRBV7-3,TGTGCCAGCAGCTTATCTACTAGCAGTTACAATGAGCAGTTCTTC,CASSLSTSSYNEQFF
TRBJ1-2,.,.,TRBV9,TGTGCCAGCAGCGGGACGATAGCTAACTATGGCTACACCTTC,CASSGTIANYGYTF
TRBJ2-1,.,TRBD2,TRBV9,TGTGCCAGCAGCGGACTAGCGGGAGGCGTCCCCTACAATGAGCAGTTCTTC,CASSGLAGGVPYNEQFF
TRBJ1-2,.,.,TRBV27,TGTGCCAGCAGTTTATCGGGAGACGGGCTCTATGGCTACACCTTC,CASSLSGDGLYGYTF
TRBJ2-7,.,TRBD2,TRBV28,TGTGCCAGCCGCCGGGGGGGGCCGACCTACGAGCAGTACTTC,CASRRGGPTYEQYF
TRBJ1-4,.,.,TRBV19,TGTGCCAGTAGTACCCCCCCGACAGCAACTAATGAAAAACTGTTTTTT,CASSTPPTATNEKLFF
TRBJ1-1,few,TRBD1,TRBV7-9,TGTGCCAGCAGCTCCACAGGGGTGAACACTGAAGCTTTCTTT,CASSSTGVNTEAFF
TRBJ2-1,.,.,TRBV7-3,TGTGCCAGCAGCTTATCTGCCCAATCCTACAATGAGCAGTTCTTC,CASSLSAQSYNEQFF